Listed below are T cell receptor beta chains from one sample, sequenced in a study of blood T cell repertoires in COVID-19. Assay used: immunoSEQ multiplex PCR; TCRdb lists only in-frame clones, some missing. The table records 25,000 to 30,000 clones, about 94% of them present only once. The sample was peripheral blood. The source is a human donor with active COVID-19. The donor label of this sample is uncertain. The CDR3 runs from the conserved cysteine through the conserved F or W. The D gene is left open where the match is weak. Some rows mark clone size as missing; the rest say once, few, many or name a class of expanded clone.

TRBD2,TRBJ2-1,TRBV10-3,NA,TGTGCCATCAGTGAGGCAGGGACTAATTACAATGAGCAGTTCTTC,CAISEAGTNYNEQFF
TRBD1,TRBJ2-7,TRBV28,NA,TGTGCCAGCAGAGGCCGGGACAGGGCCTCCTACGAGCAGTACTTC,CASRGRDRASYEQYF
TRBD2,TRBJ2-1,TRBV5-4,NA,TGTGCCAGCAGCTTGGTTAGCGGGAGGGCCTATAATGAGCAGTTCTTC,CASSLVSGRAYNEQFF
NA,TRBJ2-5,TRBV18,NA,TGTGCCAGCTCCCCCGCAGGGAAAGAGACCCAGTACTTC,CASSPAGKETQYF
NA,TRBJ2-7,TRBV7-9,NA,TGTGCCAGCAGCTTAAATTCGTACGAGCAGTACTTC,CASSLNSYEQYF
TRBD1,TRBJ1-6,TRBV2,NA,TGTGCCAGCAGGGGCGGACAGGCTGGTACTTCACCCCTCCACTTT,CASRGGQAGTSPLHF
NA,TRBJ2-7,TRBV27,NA,TGTGCCAGCAACGCCGCAGTGGCAGGGTTAGTTTCCGAGCAGTACTTC,CASNAAVAGLVSEQYF
TRBD2,TRBJ2-1,TRBV14,NA,TGTGCCAGCAGCACGACTAGCGGGCAGAGGAGCTCCTACAATGAGCAGTTCTTC,CASSTTSGQRSSYNEQFF
NA,TRBJ2-6,TRBV6-6,NA,TGTGCCAGCACCCCAGCTGGGGCCAACGTCCTGACTTTC,CASTPAGANVLTF
NA,TRBJ1-5,TRBV12-3/TRBV12-4,NA,TGTGCCAGCAGTTTACTTATCGGTCAGCCCCAGCATTTT,CASSLLIGQPQHF
NA,TRBJ1-2,TRBV5-1,NA,TGCGCCAGCAGCTTCGCTTACGGTGGCTACACCTTC,CASSFAYGGYTF
TRBD1,TRBJ2-5,TRBV27,NA,TGTGCCAGCAGTTTATTTCTCGGGACAGGGTTAGTGCAGACCCAGTACTTC,CASSLFLGTGLVQTQYF
TRBD2,TRBJ2-5,TRBV5-4,NA,TGTGCCAGCAGCTCCGACACGCGGACAGGCGGGGGGGCTCTTGAGACCCAGTACTTC,CASSSDTRTGGGALETQYF
NA,TRBJ1-6,TRBV7-6,NA,TGTGCCAGCAGCCGTGACAGCTCCTATAATTCACCCCTCCACTTT,CASSRDSSYNSPLHF
NA,TRBJ1-6,TRBV27,NA,TGTGCCAGCAGTTCGAGAAATTCACCCCTCCACTTT,CASSSRNSPLHF
NA,TRBJ1-5,TRBV5-6,NA,TGTGCCAGCAGCTTGGGTCCTCAGGATAGCAATCAGCCCCAGCATTTT,CASSLGPQDSNQPQHF
TRBD1,TRBJ1-1,TRBV10-3,NA,TGTGCCATCAGTGGGGGACAGGGTTATACTGAAGCTTTCTTT,CAISGGQGYTEAFF
TRBD2,TRBJ2-7,TRBV3-1/TRBV3-2,NA,TGTGCCAGCAGCCAAGATCTAAAAGCTAGCGGGAGGGGAGAGCAGTACTTC,CASSQDLKASGRGEQYF
NA,TRBJ1-2,TRBV2,NA,TGTGCCAGCAGTCTGGACAGAGGGGATGGCTACACCTTC,CASSLDRGDGYTF
NA,TRBJ1-4,TRBV12-2,NA,TGTGCAAGTCGCTTAGGTTCAGGGGCCGTCGTCTGGAATGAAAAACTGTTTTTT,CASRLGSGAVVWNEKLFF
TRBD2,TRBJ2-5,TRBV6-2/TRBV6-3,NA,TGTGCCAGCAGCTTAACTACTAGCGGGAGTAGTGACAAGACAAGGGAGACCCAGTACTTC,CASSLTTSGSSDKTRETQYF
NA,TRBJ2-7,TRBV24-1,once,TGTGCCACCAGTGATTCTAAACAGGGCAAGGTTCCATACGAGCAGTACTTC,CATSDSKQGKVPYEQYF